The clone carrying this T cell receptor beta chain is a singleton in its sample. Trimming removed 5 bases at V and 8 bases at J, with 18 bases between. This CDR3 region has 14 residues. Per germline, CDR1 MNHEY and CDR2 SVGAGI. The data originate from a study of blood T cell repertoires in COVID-19. Background on the study: Sites across the United States, Italy and Spain contributed samples from acute and convalescent COVID-19. Nucleic acid was either cDNA or gDNA, and it came from T cells, B-cell-depleted T cells, or PBMCs.

The repertoire was sequenced with immunoSEQ multiplex PCR; TCRdb's copy has only in-frame clones and lacks some. The sample consists of about 100,000 clones, just over 85% of them appearing once. Source material: peripheral blood. The chain has TRBV6-5 and TRBJ1-1; D might be TRBD1 (6 bases). This sequence was found in a human donor in a cohort sampled during active COVID-19. The CDR3 nucleotides read TGTGCCAGCAGTAATTATGGGGGGGCGAAAGAAGCTTTCTTT. Translated: CASSNYGGAKEAFF.